This TCR beta chain was recovered during a study of shared clonotypes between healthy human individuals. Regarding the study as a whole: Several donors held about 5% of naive CD4 clonotypes in common. Donor clonotype sharing was expected to depend on sequencing depth.

TCRdb keeps only in-frame clones here, not all; method: immunoSEQ multiplex PCR. The repertoire holds roughly 2 million clones, with about 95% as singletons. Naive CD8 cells, CD45RO-negative and positively selected for CCR7, excluded terminally differentiated effector memory CD45RA+ cells. Study donors comprised healthy, HIV-negative adults devoid of recent acute infection or vaccination. Remarks on this clone: Its target is not known.

Germline V gene sequence: CDR1 GTSNPN, CDR2 SVGIG (reference sequence). The V and J ends lost 4 bases and 1 base respectively, with 10 bases between them. The CDR3 runs to 13 residues. V usage is TRBV30 and J usage is TRBJ1-1, with D maybe TRBD1 (5 bases). Sequencing was done on a sample of naive CD8+ T cells sorted from blood. This receptor was obtained from a young man in good health. The CDR3 loop reads CAWTGQPNTEAFF. In nucleotides, the CDR3 is TGTGCCTGGACAGGGCAACCGAACACTGAAGCTTTCTTT.